This T cell receptor (beta chain) was captured by sequencing in a study of cytomegalovirus exposure and HLA in healthy donors. About the research overall: Sequencing of about 179 million T cells in an earlier analysis found 100 million to 140 million unique TCR beta sequences. General study points: Later analysis suggested most CMV-associated TCR beta chains were HLA-restricted. Reported findings show TCR beta sequences accurately forecast HLA-A and HLA-B alleles in most subjects.

The V gene's germline CDR1 is SGHTA and CDR2 FQGNSA. The length of the CDR3 is 15 residues. Trimming shortened V by 5 bases and J by 10 bases, and 23 bases separated the two germline ends. Vbeta (60) and Jbeta (13) primers were used in the PCR. Sequencing used immunoSEQ multiplex PCR; TCRdb keeps in-frame clones, though not all of them. The repertoire has 77,000 or so clones, about 79% of them found once; the top ten carry 7.2%. About this clone: Its antigen is as yet unknown.

The sample comprised PBMCs. This clonotype was obtained from a middle-aged woman in good health and CMV-seronegative. The chain joins TRBV7-2 to TRBJ1-1; TRBD1 might be the D (5 bases). CDR3 sequence: CASSPPRQGRGGAFF. CDR3 coding DNA: TGTGCCAGCAGCCCACCGCGGCAGGGACGGGGGGGAGCTTTCTTT. Full variable domain (missing parts from reference TRBV7-2 and TRBJ1-1): GAGVSQSPSNKVTEKGKDVELRCDPISGHTALYWYRQSLGQGLEFLIYFQGNSAPDKSGLPSDRFSAERTGGSVSTLTIQRTQQEDSAVYLCASSPPRQGRGGAFFGQGTRLTVV.